Presented here are 9 T cell receptor beta chains from one specimen sequenced in a study of early T cells in non-severe SARS-CoV-2 infection (dated by TCRdb to about 2021). Library prep was done by 5' RACE. The reads were generated on a NextSeq 500. The public sequencing data were trimmed at Q25 with fastp and processed into clonotypes with MiXCR by TCRdb, which kept only in-frame beta chains. Rows with one shared CDR3 protein collapse into an entry with the most common genes and DNA. This sample is represented by some 64,000 distinct CDR3 sequences; less than 20% of them were singletons. Over 8% of the sample is in the top ten clones. The source was whole blood, collected at baseline. These receptors were taken from an adult who was a healthcare worker with PCR-confirmed SARS-CoV-2 infection or an uninfected control (not recorded which).

This clonotype has more than one count but fewer than ten. V usage is TRBV7-6 and J usage is TRBJ2-1; no definite D call. Germline V gene data show CDR1 as SGHVS and CDR2 as FNYEAQ. This CDR3 is built from 15 residues. V lost 0 bases to trimming and J lost 3 bases, with 9 bases between them. CDR3 in amino acids: CASSLAGSGYNEQFF. The CDR3 DNA reads TGTGCCAGCAGCTTAGCGGGGTCGGGCTACAATGAGCAGTTCTTC.

V is TRBV5-1 and J is TRBJ2-3; 11 bases agree with TRBD2. The germline CDR1 and CDR2 sequences are SGHRS and YFSETQ. This CDR3 is built from 16 residues. V lost 4 bases and J lost 4; bases outside the gene matches: 8. The CDR3 is CASSPGISGGADTQYF. The CDR3 coding sequence is TGCGCCAGCAGCCCCGGAATTAGCGGGGGGGCAGATACGCAGTATTTT.

The CDR3 protein is CASSAVLGSGNEQFF. The CDR3 coding sequence is TGTGCCAGCAGCGCTGTCCTAGGATCCGGCAATGAGCAGTTCTTC. The chain combines TRBV11-2 with TRBJ2-1; no clear D gene. CDR1 SGHAT and CDR2 FQNNGV come from the germline V gene. V lost 5 bases, J lost 6 bases, and 17 bases lay in between. There are 15 residues in the CDR3. Complete variable domain (other parts from reference TRBV11-2 and TRBJ2-1): EAGVAQSPRYKIIEKRQSVAFWCNPISGHATLYWYQQILGQGPKLLIQFQNNGVVDDSQLPKDRFSAERLKGVDSTLKIQPAKLEDSAVYLCASSAVLGSGNEQFFGPGTRLTVL.

The chain links TRBV7-9 to TRBJ2-3; D is ambiguous. This CDR3 spans 14 amino acids. Deletions cut 7 bases from V and 6 bases from J, with 17 bases between. The germline gives CDR1 SEHNR, CDR2 FQNEAQ (reference sequence). In DNA, the CDR3 is TGTGCCAGCACCCCTGCGCTGGGTTTGGATACGCAGTATTTT. Amino acids: CASTPALGLDTQYF. Combining the CDR3 with reference TRBV7-9 and TRBJ2-3 gives the whole variable domain DTGVSQNPRHKITKRGQNVTFRCDPISEHNRLYWYRQTLGQGPEFLTYFQNEAQLEKSRLLSDRFSAERPKGSFSTLEIQRTEQGDSAMYLCASTPALGLDTQYFGPGTRLTVL.

This CDR3 reads CASSSPDRGNYGYTF. CDR3 DNA sequence: TGTGCCAGCAGCTCGCCGGACAGGGGAAACTATGGCTACACCTTC. The chain is built from TRBV11-1 and TRBJ1-2, with 9 bases aligning to TRBD1. This CDR3 contains 15 residues. J was trimmed by 2 bases and V by 4 bases; bases with no gene match: 5. Germline lookup yields CDR1 SGHAT and CDR2 FQDESV (reference sequence). The entire variable domain, with the rest obtained from reference TRBV11-1 and TRBJ1-2, is as follows: EAEVAQSPRYKITEKSQAVAFWCDPISGHATLYWYRQILGQGPELLVQFQDESVVDDSQLPKDRFSAERLKGVDSTLKIQPAELGDSAMYLCASSSPDRGNYGYTFGSGTRLTVV.

The V call is TRBV20-1, the J call TRBJ1-5; D ambiguous. Germline V gene sequence: CDR1 DFQATT, CDR2 SNEGSKA (reference sequence). The CDR3 length is 15 residues. Trimming cost V 5 bases and J 6 bases, with 20 bases left between them. The CDR3 DNA follows: TGCAGTGCTCTAGGGAGCCAGTTGCTAAGTCAGCCCCAGCATTTT. This sequence encodes CSALGSQLLSQPQHF.

The chain carries TRBV9 and TRBJ2-1, with 13 bases identical to TRBD2. Germline V gives CDR1 SGDLS, CDR2 YYNGEE. Unmatched junction bases numbered 8, after V lost 4 bases and J lost 10 bases. CDR3 length equals 15 residues. In DNA, the CDR3 is TGTGCCAGCAGCCCCAGGACTAGCGGGGGACTGGAGCAGTTCTTC. It yields the protein CASSPRTSGGLEQFF.

This clonotype showed up many times. The chain employs TRBV14 and TRBJ2-3; no clear D gene. V lost 1 base to trimming and J lost 0 bases, with 14 bases between them. The CDR3 covers 17 residues. Germline V gene data show CDR1 as SGHDN and CDR2 as FVKESK. CDR3 residues: CASSQGSEYSSTDTQYF. The CDR3 DNA is TGTGCCAGCAGCCAAGGGAGTGAATACTCCAGCACAGATACGCAGTATTTT.

In this sample, this clonotype turned up many times. This rearrangement joins TRBV18 to TRBJ2-1; 9 bases fit TRBD2. CDR3 size: 14 residues. Germline assignment: CDR1 KGHSH and CDR2 LQKENI. After removal of 4 bases from V and 9 bases from J, the junction contained 7 bases not matched to a gene. The CDR3 sequence is CASSRIAGEGEQFF. The DNA of the CDR3 is TGTGCCAGCTCACGAATAGCGGGAGAAGGTGAGCAGTTCTTC.